This T cell receptor beta chain was profiled in a study of liver allograft versus peripheral blood T cells. Study overall: Peripheral blood of the recipients supplied T cell receptor repertoires that were compared with those in transplanted livers.

TCRdb re-called the reads with MiXCR, one entry per CDR3 protein. The sample yields over 10,000 distinct CDR3 sequences, about 19% seen once. Study results and limitations: In liver allografts, T cell receptor repertoires reportedly differed from the repertoires found in peripheral blood.

Germline V gives CDR1 SEHNR, CDR2 FQNEAQ (reference sequence). The CDR3 covers 17 residues. The V and J ends lost 4 bases and 4 bases, in that order; junction bases with no gene match: 10. As regards this clonotype: Its antigen is as yet unknown.

This TCR was recovered from a human patient who had a liver transplant. Some of these T cells may belong to the graft donor. V usage is TRBV7-9 and J usage is TRBJ2-1; 10 nucleotides line up with TRBD2. CDR3 DNA sequence: TGTGCCAGCAGCTCTGCCTTATCTAGCGGGGGATACAATGAGCAGTTCTTC. It translates to CASSSALSSGGYNEQFF.